The 29 T cell receptor beta chains below come from one sample, sequenced in a study of T-cell memory formation after mild COVID-19. Each CDR3 protein gets one entry after TCRdb re-called the 5' RACE reads with MiXCR. The repertoire holds hundreds of thousands of distinct CDR3 sequences, with approximately 23% as singletons. Sequenced sample: PBMCs or a T cell subset sorted from them (not recorded which). The receptors come from an adult woman who had mild COVID-19 (a few samples of this study predate the infection). Cell type and time point are not known.

The chain uses TRBV29-1 and TRBJ2-1, with TRBD2 matching 9 bases. Germline CDR1 reads SQVTM; CDR2 reads ANQGSEA. The V gene end was trimmed by 4 bases and the J gene end by 10 bases; junction bases not matched to a gene: 11. The CDR3 has 14 residues. This chain's CDR3 is CSVVGGRGRVEQFF. In DNA form, the CDR3 reads TGCAGCGTTGTAGGCGGGAGGGGTAGAGTGGAGCAGTTCTTC.

The chain combines TRBV7-9 with TRBJ1-2; tentatively, D is TRBD1 (6 bases). Germline V gives CDR1 SEHNR, CDR2 FQNEAQ (reference sequence). This CDR3 has 14 residues. With 1 base removed from V and 8 bases from J, the gap between germline ends came to 14 bases. For the CDR3, the DNA is TGTGCCAGCAGCTTAGAGGGGGAGCGCGGGGGCTACACCTTC. Translating it yields CASSLEGERGGYTF.

The sample holds many counts of this clonotype. CDR3 amino acids: CASSLIQGQNYEQYF. CDR3 DNA: TGTGCCAGCAGCTTGATTCAAGGACAGAACTACGAGCAGTACTTC. The J gene is TRBJ2-7, the V gene TRBV7-6, with D possibly TRBD1 on 6 matching bases. The germline gives CDR1 SGHVS, CDR2 FNYEAQ. The CDR3 totals 15 residues. V lost 3 bases, J lost 3 bases, and 15 bases lay in between.

This chain connects TRBV30 to TRBJ2-7; TRBD1 matches at 8 bases. The CDR3 sequence is 12 residues long. V dropped 5 bases and J dropped 7; count of bases not matched to a gene: 7. CDR1 and CDR2 from the germline V gene are GTSNPN and SVGIG (reference sequence). CDR3: CAWDRGTREQYF. The CDR3 region has the DNA TGTGCCTGGGACAGGGGAACGCGGGAGCAGTACTTC.

The V gene is TRBV7-2, the J gene TRBJ1-5; unclear D gene. V lost 5 bases to trimming and J lost 1 base, with 12 bases between them. In germline, CDR1 is SGHTA, CDR2 FQGNSA. The CDR3 extends over 15 amino acids. CDR3 sequence reads: CASSLWTVSNQPQHF. The CDR3 DNA sequence: TGTGCCAGCAGCCTTTGGACTGTGAGCAATCAGCCCCAGCATTTT.

This chain joins TRBV23-1 and TRBJ2-1, with 8 bases matching TRBD2. TRBV23-1 is assigned to the ORF class and has an uncertain function. J gave up 5 bases and V 1 base, and 16 bases lay outside the gene matches. The CDR3 contains 19 residues. CDR3 amino acids: CASSQFWRLAPTTDNEQFF. Here the CDR3 DNA reads TGCGCCAGCAGTCAATTCTGGAGACTAGCGCCCACGACGGACAATGAGCAGTTCTTC.

This clonotype has just a few counts. The chain links TRBV12-3 or TRBV12-4 to TRBJ2-5, with D possibly matching TRBD2 (6 bases). CDR3 size: 14 residues. Trimming pared 2 bases from V and 5 bases from J, leaving 12 bases between. CDR3 sequence reads: CASSLWAAGETQYF. The CDR3 DNA follows: TGTGCCAGCAGTTTATGGGCTGCGGGGGAGACCCAGTACTTC.

This rearrangement joins TRBV5-1 to TRBJ2-7, with D hard to call. V was trimmed by 2 bases and J by 3 bases, leaving 9 bases between them. This CDR3 has 13 amino acids. From germline, CDR1 is SGHRS and CDR2 YFSETQ. As DNA, the CDR3 is TGCGCCAGCAGCTTCACTGGGAACTACGAGCAGTACTTC. Amino acids: CASSFTGNYEQYF. Full variable domain (missing parts from reference TRBV5-1 and TRBJ2-7): KAGVTQTPRYLIKTRGQQVTLSCSPISGHRSVSWYQQTPGQGLQFLFEYFSETQRNKGNFPGRFSGRQFSNSRSEMNVSTLELGDSALYLCASSFTGNYEQYFGPGTRLTVT.

This chain connects TRBV7-6 to TRBJ1-5, with D unresolved. The CDR3 covers 12 residues. Trimming removed 5 bases at V and 4 bases at J, with 6 bases between. Germline CDR1 SGHVS, CDR2 FNYEAQ. This CDR3 is CASSAENQPQHF. CDR3 sequence (DNA): TGTGCCAGCAGCGCAGAGAATCAGCCCCAGCATTTT. Combining the CDR3 with reference TRBV7-6 and TRBJ1-5 gives the whole variable domain GAGVSQSPRYKVTKRGQDVALRCDPISGHVSLYWYRQALGQGPEFLTYFNYEAQQDKSGLPNDRFSAERPEGSISTLTIQRTEQRDSAMYRCASSAENQPQHFGDGTRLSIL.

This clonotype has just a few counts. The V call is TRBV3-1, the J call TRBJ2-5; weak D call: TRBD2 (5 bases). This CDR3 is 15 amino acids long. V dropped 1 base and J dropped 0 bases, with 9 bases sitting between them. CDR1 is LGHDT, CDR2 YNNKEL, per germline (reference sequence). The CDR3 reads CASSQGTGDQETQYF. Here the CDR3 DNA reads TGTGCCAGCAGCCAAGGGACTGGGGACCAAGAGACCCAGTACTTC.

The genes are TRBV6-1 and TRBJ2-1; 8 bases are a match to TRBD1. CDR3 length equals 15 residues. Germline CDR1 reads MNHNS; CDR2 reads SASEGT. V was pared by 4 bases and J by 7 bases, with 9 bases of the junction left unmatched. The CDR3 loop is CASSGGRGRLNEQFF. In DNA, the CDR3 is TGTGCCAGCAGTGGGGGCAGGGGGCGCCTAAATGAGCAGTTCTTC.

The CDR3 nucleotides are TGCGCCAGCAGCCTCCTCCCAGGGGCAGAGACCCAGTACTTC. Translation gives CASSLLPGAETQYF. The chain combines TRBV5-1 with TRBJ2-5; tentatively, D is TRBD1 (6 bases). The germline gives CDR1 SGHRS, CDR2 YFSETQ. The CDR3 covers 14 residues. V lost 4 bases and J lost 4, with 14 bases in between.

This chain connects TRBV6-5 to TRBJ1-2; D not certain. Trimming stripped 3 bases from V and 4 bases from J, with 9 bases between. Germline lookup yields CDR1 MNHEY and CDR2 SVGAGI. The CDR3 loop spans 13 amino acids. In nucleotides, the CDR3 is TGTGCCAGCAGTTATACCCGGCTCTATGGCTACACCTTC. Protein sequence: CASSYTRLYGYTF.

V usage is TRBV7-9 and J usage is TRBJ2-1, with D tentatively TRBD2 (5 bases). Germline lookup yields CDR1 SEHNR and CDR2 FQNEAQ (reference sequence). V lost 3 bases, J lost 2 bases, and 8 bases lay in between. The CDR3 has 14 residues. DNA for the CDR3: TGTGCCAGCAGCTTCCGGGGTACCTACAATGAGCAGTTCTTC. This translates into CASSFRGTYNEQFF.

This CDR3 reads CASSLPREGGLFSGANVLTF. As DNA, the CDR3 is TGTGCCAGCAGTTTACCCCGAGAAGGGGGCCTATTCTCTGGGGCCAACGTCCTGACTTTC. The chain couples TRBV28 to TRBJ2-6; 7 nucleotides align to TRBD1. The CDR3 is made up of 20 amino acids. CDR1 is MDHEN and CDR2 is SYDVKM in the germline V gene. V trimming: 2 bases; J trimming: 0 bases; junction bases outside the gene matches: 13.

This clonotype was seen more than once but under ten times. V usage is TRBV5-1 and J usage is TRBJ1-4; a possible D gene is TRBD1 (6 bases). Germline CDR1 is SGHRS and CDR2 is YFSETQ. The CDR3 is 14 residues long. The V end lost 4 bases, the J end lost 5 bases, and 12 bases lay between the germline ends. DNA for the CDR3: TGCGCCAGCAGCCTGGGACACCAAAATGAAAAACTGTTTTTT. Its translation is CASSLGHQNEKLFF.

The chain is built from TRBV19 and TRBJ2-2; D is unclear. The CDR3 runs to 13 residues. V gave up 8 bases and J gave up 5 bases, with 12 bases separating them. Per the germline V gene, CDR1 is LNHDA and CDR2 is SQIVND (reference sequence). Here the CDR3 reads CASAPWETGELFF. DNA of the CDR3: TGTGCCAGTGCCCCTTGGGAAACCGGGGAGCTGTTTTTT. Using reference TRBV19 and TRBJ2-2 for the parts outside the CDR3, the full variable domain is DGGITQSPKYLFRKEGQNVTLSCEQNLNHDAMYWYRQDPGQGLRLIYYSQIVNDFQKGDIAEGYSVSREKKESFPLTVTSAQKNPTAFYLCASAPWETGELFFGEGSRLTVL.

The J gene is TRBJ2-1, the V gene TRBV12-3 or TRBV12-4; no clear D. This CDR3 has 12 amino acids. V lost 5 bases to trimming and J lost 9 bases, with 11 bases between them. The CDR3 DNA is TGTGCCAGCAGTGACCAGCCGAGTGAGCAGTTCTTC. Its translation: CASSDQPSEQFF.

There are a few counts of this clonotype. This sequence joins TRBV12-3 or TRBV12-4 and TRBJ2-1; D remains ambiguous. V lost 6 bases to trimming and J lost 4 bases, with 7 bases between them. CDR3 length: 12 amino acids. The CDR3 DNA is TGTGCCAGCAGGCAGGAATACAATGAGCAGTTCTTC. Translating gives CASRQEYNEQFF.

This chain connects TRBV7-9 to TRBJ1-1; the D is unclear. The CDR3 covers 20 residues. Trimming removed 3 bases at V and 1 base at J, with 27 bases between. Germline lookup yields CDR1 SEHNR and CDR2 FQNEAQ (reference sequence). The DNA for the CDR3 is TGTGCCAGCAGCTTCCCGTGGGGAGGGTCCTCAAGAGGCCGGAACACTGAAGCTTTCTTT. This codes for CASSFPWGGSSRGRNTEAFF.

The rearrangement links TRBV20-1 to TRBJ2-3, with TRBD1 matching over 7 bases. This CDR3 region has 17 residues. With V trimmed by 0 bases and J by 2 bases, 11 bases remained unmatched. Germline V lookup: CDR1 DFQATT, CDR2 SNEGSKA (reference sequence). The CDR3 nucleotides read TGCAGTGCTAGAGACCCTGGGACAGCTTACTTCACAGATACGCAGTATTTT. Translated, it gives CSARDPGTAYFTDTQYF.

This clonotype came up a few times. The genes are TRBV7-8 and TRBJ2-7; D may be TRBD1 (5 bases). From germline, CDR1 is SGHVS and CDR2 FQNEAQ. There are 14 residues in the CDR3. Trimming took off 3 bases at V and 1 base at J, with 10 bases between the two ends. Written as DNA, the CDR3 is TGTGCCAGCAGCTTTGCTGACAGTTCCTACGAGCAGTACTTC. Translated, it gives CASSFADSSYEQYF.

A few counts support this clonotype. The chain couples TRBV5-1 to TRBJ2-5, with TRBD2 matching 7 bases. With V trimmed by 2 bases and J by 0 bases, 4 bases remained unmatched. CDR1 and CDR2 from the germline V gene are SGHRS and YFSETQ. This CDR3 has 15 residues. CDR3 coding DNA: TGCGCCAGCAGCTTTGGACTAGACTACCAAGAGACCCAGTACTTC. Translation: CASSFGLDYQETQYF.

V usage is TRBV7-8 and J usage is TRBJ2-7; the D gene is possibly TRBD1 (6 bases). Germline loops: CDR1 SGHVS, CDR2 FQNEAQ. CDR3 length equals 13 residues. Between the trimmed V and J ends, which lost 3 bases and 2 bases, there was a span of 8 bases. The CDR3 here is CASSFRTAYEQYF. DNA for the CDR3: TGTGCCAGCAGCTTCAGGACAGCCTACGAGCAGTACTTC.

The chain combines TRBV6-1 with TRBJ1-5, with TRBD1 identical over 9 bases. This CDR3 spans 16 amino acids. Germline V gene data show CDR1 as MNHNS and CDR2 as SASEGT. V gave up 4 bases and J gave up 0 bases; unmatched junction bases: 4. This CDR3 reads CASSASDRGSNQPQHF. Here the CDR3 DNA reads TGTGCCAGCAGTGCCTCGGACAGGGGTAGCAATCAGCCCCAGCATTTT.

The CDR3 nucleotides read TGTGCCAGCAACAGGTTCGTGGTAGATACGCAGTATTTT. Protein product: CASNRFVVDTQYF. This rearrangement joins TRBV6-2 or TRBV6-3 to TRBJ2-3, with D perhaps matching TRBD1 (5 bases). From germline, CDR1 is MNHEY and CDR2 SVGEGT. The CDR3 runs 13 residues. The V gene lost 7 bases and the J gene lost 5 bases, with 13 bases spanning the gap.

This chain links TRBV7-9 with TRBJ2-3; D possibly matches TRBD1 or TRBD2 (5 bases each). Germline CDR1 is SEHNR and CDR2 is FQNEAQ (reference sequence). The CDR3 is 17 amino acids. V lost 5 bases and J 5 bases, leaving 23 bases between the germline ends. This CDR3 reads CASSPGRQGGFGDTQYF. The CDR3 DNA is TGTGCCAGCAGCCCCGGGCGGCAGGGCGGGTTTGGAGATACGCAGTATTTT.

The chain couples TRBV2 to TRBJ2-3; D gene ambiguous. The V gene's germline CDR1 is SNHLY and CDR2 FYNNEI. V dropped 7 bases and J dropped 1 base, with 12 bases sitting between them. CDR3 size: 14 residues. The CDR3 loop reads CASIMVVGTDTQYF. Written as DNA, the CDR3 is TGTGCCAGCATAATGGTCGTAGGCACAGATACGCAGTATTTT. Full variable domain (outside the CDR3, taken from reference TRBV2 and TRBJ2-3): EPEVTQTPSHQVTQMGQEVILRCVPISNHLYFYWYRQILGQKVEFLVSFYNNEISEKSEIFDDQFSVERPDGSNFTLKIRSTKLEDSAMYFCASIMVVGTDTQYFGPGTRLTVL.

The chain joins TRBV7-6 to TRBJ2-1, with a tentative D call TRBD2 (6 bases). Germline-derived CDR1 and CDR2 are SGHVS and FNYEAQ. The CDR3 loop spans 13 amino acids. V gave up 5 bases and J gave up 15 bases, with 20 bases separating them. Written as DNA, the CDR3 is TGTGCCAGCAGCCCCAACTGGGACTTAGCCCTGTTCTTC. Translated: CASSPNWDLALFF.